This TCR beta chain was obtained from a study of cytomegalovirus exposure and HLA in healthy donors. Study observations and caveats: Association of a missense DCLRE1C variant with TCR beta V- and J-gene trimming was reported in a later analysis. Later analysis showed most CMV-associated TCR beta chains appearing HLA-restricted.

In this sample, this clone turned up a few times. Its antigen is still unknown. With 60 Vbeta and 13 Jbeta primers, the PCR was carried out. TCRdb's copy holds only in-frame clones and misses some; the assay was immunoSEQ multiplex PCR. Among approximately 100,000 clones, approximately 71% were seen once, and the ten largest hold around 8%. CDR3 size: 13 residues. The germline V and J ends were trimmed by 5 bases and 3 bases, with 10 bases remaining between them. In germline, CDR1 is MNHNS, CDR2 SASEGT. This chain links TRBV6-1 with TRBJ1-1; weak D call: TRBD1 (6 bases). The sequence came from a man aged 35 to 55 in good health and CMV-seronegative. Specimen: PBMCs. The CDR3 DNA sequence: TGTGCCAGCAGTATACAGGGCTACACTGAAGCTTTCTTT. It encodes CASSIQGYTEAFF.